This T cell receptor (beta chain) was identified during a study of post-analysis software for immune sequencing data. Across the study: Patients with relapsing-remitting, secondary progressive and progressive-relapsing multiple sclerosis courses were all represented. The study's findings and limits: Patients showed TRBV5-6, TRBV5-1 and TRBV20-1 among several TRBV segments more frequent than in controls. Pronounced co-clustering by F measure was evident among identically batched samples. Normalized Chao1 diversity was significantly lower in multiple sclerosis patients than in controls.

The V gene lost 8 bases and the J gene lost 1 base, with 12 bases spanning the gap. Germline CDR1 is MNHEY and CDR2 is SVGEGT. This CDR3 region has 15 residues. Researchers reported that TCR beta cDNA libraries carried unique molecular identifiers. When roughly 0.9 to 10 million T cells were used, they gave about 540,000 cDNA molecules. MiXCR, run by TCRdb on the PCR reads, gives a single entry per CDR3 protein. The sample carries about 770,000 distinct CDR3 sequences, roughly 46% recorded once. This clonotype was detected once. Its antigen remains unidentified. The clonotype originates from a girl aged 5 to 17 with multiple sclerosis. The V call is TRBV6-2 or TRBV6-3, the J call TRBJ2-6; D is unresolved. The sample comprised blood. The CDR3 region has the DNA TGTGCCAGCGGCCCCGGGTATTCTGGGGCCAACGTCCTGACTTTC. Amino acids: CASGPGYSGANVLTF.